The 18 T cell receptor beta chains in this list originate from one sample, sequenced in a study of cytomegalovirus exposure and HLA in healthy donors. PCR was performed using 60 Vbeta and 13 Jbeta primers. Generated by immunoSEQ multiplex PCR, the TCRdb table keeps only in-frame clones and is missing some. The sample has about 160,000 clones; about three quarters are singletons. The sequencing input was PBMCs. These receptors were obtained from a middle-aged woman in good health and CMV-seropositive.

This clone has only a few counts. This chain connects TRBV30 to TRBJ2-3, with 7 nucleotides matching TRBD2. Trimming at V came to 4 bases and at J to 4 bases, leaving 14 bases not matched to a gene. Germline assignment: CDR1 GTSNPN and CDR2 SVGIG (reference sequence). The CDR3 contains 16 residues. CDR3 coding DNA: TGTGCCTGGACCAACAACCCGACTAGCTTGCCAGATACGCAGTATTTT. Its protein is CAWTNNPTSLPDTQYF.

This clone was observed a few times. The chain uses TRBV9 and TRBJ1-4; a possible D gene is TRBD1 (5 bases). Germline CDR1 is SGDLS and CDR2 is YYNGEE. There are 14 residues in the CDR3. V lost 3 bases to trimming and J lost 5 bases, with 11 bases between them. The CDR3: CASSEGFSNEKLFF. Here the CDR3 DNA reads TGTGCCAGCAGCGAGGGGTTTTCCAATGAAAAACTGTTTTTT. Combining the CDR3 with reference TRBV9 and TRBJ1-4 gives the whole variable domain DSGVTQTPKHLITATGQRVTLRCSPRSGDLSVYWYQQSLDQGLQFLIQYYNGEERAKGNILERFSAQQFPDLHSELNLSSLELGDSALYFCASSEGFSNEKLFFGSGTQLSVL.

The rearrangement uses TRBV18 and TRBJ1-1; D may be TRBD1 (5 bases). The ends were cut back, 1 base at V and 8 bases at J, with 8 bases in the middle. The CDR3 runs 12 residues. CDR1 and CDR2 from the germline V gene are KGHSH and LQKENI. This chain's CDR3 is CASSPLRGEAFF. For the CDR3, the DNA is TGTGCCAGCTCACCACTACGGGGGGAAGCTTTCTTT.

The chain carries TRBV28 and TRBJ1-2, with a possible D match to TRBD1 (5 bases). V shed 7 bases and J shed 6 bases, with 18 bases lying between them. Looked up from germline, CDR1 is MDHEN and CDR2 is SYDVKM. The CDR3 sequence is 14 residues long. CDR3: CASTVAQGGDGYTF. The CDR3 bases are TGTGCCAGCACCGTAGCCCAGGGAGGGGATGGCTACACCTTC.

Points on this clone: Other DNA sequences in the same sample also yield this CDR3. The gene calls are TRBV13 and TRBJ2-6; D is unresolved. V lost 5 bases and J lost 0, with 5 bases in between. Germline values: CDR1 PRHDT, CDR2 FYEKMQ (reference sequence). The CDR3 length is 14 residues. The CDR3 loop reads CASSLRSGANVLTF. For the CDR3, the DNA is TGTGCCAGCAGCCTCCGCTCTGGGGCCAACGTCCTGACTTTC.

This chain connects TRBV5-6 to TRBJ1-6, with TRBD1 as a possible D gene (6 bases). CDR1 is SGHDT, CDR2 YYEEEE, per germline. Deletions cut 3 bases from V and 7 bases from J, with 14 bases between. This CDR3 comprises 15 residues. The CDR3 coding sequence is TGTGCCAGCAGCTCCATTGGACAGAGCAATTCACCCCTCCACTTT. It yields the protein CASSSIGQSNSPLHF.

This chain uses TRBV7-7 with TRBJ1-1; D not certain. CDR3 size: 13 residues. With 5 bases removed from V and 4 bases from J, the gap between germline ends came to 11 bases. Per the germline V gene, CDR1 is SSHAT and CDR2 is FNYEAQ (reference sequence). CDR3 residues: CASSQNIGTEAFF. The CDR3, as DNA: TGTGCCAGCAGCCAAAACATTGGCACTGAAGCTTTCTTT.

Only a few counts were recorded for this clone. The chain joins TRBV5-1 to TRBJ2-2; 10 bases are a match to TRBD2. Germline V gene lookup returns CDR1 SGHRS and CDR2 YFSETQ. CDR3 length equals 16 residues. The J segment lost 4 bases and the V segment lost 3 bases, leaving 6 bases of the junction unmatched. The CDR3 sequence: CASSYLAGVGTGELFF. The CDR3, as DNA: TGCGCCAGCAGCTATCTAGCGGGAGTAGGCACCGGGGAGCTGTTTTTT.

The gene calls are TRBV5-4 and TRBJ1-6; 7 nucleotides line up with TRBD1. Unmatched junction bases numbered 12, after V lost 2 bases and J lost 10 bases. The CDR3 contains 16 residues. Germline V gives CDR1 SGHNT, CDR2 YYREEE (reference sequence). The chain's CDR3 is CASSLQGPPGNSPLHF. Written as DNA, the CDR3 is TGTGCCAGCAGCTTACAGGGGCCACCGGGGAACTCACCCCTCCACTTT.

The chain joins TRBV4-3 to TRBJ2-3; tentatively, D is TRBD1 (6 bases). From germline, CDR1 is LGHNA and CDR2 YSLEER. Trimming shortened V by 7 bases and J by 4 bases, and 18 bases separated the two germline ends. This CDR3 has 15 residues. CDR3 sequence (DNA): TGCGCCAGCACCGCCTCGGCAGGGGCCTCAGATACGCAGTATTTT. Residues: CASTASAGASDTQYF.

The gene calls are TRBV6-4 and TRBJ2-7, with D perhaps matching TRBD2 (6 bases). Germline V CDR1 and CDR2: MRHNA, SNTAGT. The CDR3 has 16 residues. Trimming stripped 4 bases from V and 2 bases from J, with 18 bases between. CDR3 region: CASSGQWRAKPYEQYF. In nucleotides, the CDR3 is TGTGCCAGCAGTGGGCAGTGGAGGGCCAAACCCTACGAGCAGTACTTC.

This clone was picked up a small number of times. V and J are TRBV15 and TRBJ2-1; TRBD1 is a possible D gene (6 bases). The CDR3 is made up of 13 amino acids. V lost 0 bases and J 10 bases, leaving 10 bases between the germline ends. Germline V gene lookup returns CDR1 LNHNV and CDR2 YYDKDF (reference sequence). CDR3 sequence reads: CATSREIDREQFF. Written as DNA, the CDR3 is TGTGCCACCAGCAGAGAGATAGACAGGGAGCAGTTCTTC.

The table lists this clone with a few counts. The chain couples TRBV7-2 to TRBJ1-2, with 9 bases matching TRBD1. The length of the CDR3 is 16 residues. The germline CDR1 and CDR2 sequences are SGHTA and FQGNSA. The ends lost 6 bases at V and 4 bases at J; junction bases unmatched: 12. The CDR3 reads CASRPGTGRIFYGYTF. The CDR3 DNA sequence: TGTGCCAGCAGACCCGGGACAGGGCGTATTTTCTATGGCTACACCTTC.

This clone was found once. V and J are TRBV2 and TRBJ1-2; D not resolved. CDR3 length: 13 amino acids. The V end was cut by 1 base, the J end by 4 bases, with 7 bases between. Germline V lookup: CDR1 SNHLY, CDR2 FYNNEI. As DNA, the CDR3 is TGTGCCAGCAGTGAAGGAGGGATCTATGGCTACACCTTC. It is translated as CASSEGGIYGYTF.

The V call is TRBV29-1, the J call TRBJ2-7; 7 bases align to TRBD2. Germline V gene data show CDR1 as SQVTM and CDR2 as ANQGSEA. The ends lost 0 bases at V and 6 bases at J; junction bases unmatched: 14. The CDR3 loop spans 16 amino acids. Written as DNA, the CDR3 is TGCAGCGTTGAAGATCGCGGGAGCGGGGCCGGGCTCGAGCAGTACTTC. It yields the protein CSVEDRGSGAGLEQYF.

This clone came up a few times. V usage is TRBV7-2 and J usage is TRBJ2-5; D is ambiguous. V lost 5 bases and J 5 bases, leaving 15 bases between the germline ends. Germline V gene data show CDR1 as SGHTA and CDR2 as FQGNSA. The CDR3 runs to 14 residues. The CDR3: CASSPRVGLETQYF. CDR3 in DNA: TGTGCCAGCAGCCCTCGGGTCGGTTTGGAGACCCAGTACTTC.

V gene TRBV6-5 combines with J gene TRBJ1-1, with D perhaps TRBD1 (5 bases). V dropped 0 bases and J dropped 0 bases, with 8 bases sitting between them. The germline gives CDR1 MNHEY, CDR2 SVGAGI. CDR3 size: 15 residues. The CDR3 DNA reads TGTGCCAGCAGTTACTCATTGACAGTGAACACTGAAGCTTTCTTT. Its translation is CASSYSLTVNTEAFF.

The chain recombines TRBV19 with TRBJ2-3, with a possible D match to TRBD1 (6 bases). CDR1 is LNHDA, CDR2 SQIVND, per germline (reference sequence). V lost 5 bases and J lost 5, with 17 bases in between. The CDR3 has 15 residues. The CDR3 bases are TGTGCCAGTAGTCCGACAGGATCCGCAAGAGATACGCAGTATTTT. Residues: CASSPTGSARDTQYF.